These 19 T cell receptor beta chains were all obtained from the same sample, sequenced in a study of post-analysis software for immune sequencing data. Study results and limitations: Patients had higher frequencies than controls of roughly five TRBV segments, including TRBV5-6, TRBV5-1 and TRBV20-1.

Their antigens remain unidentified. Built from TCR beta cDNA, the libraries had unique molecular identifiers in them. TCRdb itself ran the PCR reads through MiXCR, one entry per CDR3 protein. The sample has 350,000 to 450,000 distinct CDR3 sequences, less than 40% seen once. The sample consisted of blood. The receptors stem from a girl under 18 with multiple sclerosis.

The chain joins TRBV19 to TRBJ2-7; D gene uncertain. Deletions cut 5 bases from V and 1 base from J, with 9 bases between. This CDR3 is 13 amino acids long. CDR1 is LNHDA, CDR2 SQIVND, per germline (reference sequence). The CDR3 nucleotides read TGTGCCAGTAGTTTCGGCGAATCCTACGAGCAGTACTTC. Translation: CASSFGESYEQYF.

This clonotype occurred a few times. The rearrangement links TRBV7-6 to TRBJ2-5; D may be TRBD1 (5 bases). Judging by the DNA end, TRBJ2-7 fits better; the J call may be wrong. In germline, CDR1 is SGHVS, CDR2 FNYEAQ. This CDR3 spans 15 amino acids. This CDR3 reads CASSSWTRLGHEQYF. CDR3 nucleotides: TGTGCCAGCAGCTCTTGGACAAGACTTGGCCACGAGCAGTACTTC.

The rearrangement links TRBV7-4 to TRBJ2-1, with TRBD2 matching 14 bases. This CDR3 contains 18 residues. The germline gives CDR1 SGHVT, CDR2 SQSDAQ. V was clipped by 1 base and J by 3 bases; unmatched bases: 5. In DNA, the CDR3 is TGTGCCAGCAGCTTAGAGGGGGGACTAGCGGGGGTCTACAATGAGCAGTTCTTC. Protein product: CASSLEGGLAGVYNEQFF.

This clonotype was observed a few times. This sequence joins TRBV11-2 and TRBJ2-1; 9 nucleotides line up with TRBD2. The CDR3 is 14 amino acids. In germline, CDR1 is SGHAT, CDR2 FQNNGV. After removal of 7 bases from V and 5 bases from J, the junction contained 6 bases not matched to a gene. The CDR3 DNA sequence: TGTGCCAGCACCCCGACTAGCGGAAACAATGAGCAGTTCTTC. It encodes CASTPTSGNNEQFF.

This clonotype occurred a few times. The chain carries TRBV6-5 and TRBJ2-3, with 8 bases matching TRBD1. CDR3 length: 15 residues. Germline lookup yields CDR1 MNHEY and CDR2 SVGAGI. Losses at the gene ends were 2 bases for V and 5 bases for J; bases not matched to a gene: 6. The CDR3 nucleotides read TGTGCCAGCAGTTACGCCCAGGGGGCGGGAGATACGCAGTATTTT. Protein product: CASSYAQGAGDTQYF.

CDR3 region: CASSNREDTEAFF. The CDR3 region has the DNA TGTGCCAGCAGTAACAGGGAGGACACTGAAGCTTTCTTT. The rearrangement uses TRBV12-3 or TRBV12-4 and TRBJ1-1; a possible D gene is TRBD1 (6 bases). This CDR3 region has 13 residues. V lost 5 bases and J lost 3, with 10 bases in between.

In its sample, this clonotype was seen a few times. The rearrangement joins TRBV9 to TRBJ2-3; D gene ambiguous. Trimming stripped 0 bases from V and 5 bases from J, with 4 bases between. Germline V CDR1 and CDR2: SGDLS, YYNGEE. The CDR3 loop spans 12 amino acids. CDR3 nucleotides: TGTGCCAGCAGCGTAGACGAAGATACGCAGTATTTT. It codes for CASSVDEDTQYF.

CDR3 residues: CASSPGQFYEQYF. For the CDR3, the DNA is TGTGCCAGCAGCCCGGGACAGTTCTACGAGCAGTACTTC. The chain has TRBV13 and TRBJ2-7, with 7 bases fitting TRBD1. V lost 5 bases and J lost 3; bases outside the gene matches: 4. This CDR3 contains 13 residues. CDR1 and CDR2 (germline): PRHDT, FYEKMQ (reference sequence).

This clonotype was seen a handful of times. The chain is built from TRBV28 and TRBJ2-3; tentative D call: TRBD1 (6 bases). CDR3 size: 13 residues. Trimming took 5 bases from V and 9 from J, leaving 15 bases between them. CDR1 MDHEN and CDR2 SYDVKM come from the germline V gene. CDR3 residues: CASSTHSGTTQYF. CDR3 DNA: TGTGCCAGCAGTACTCACTCCGGGACAACGCAGTATTTT.

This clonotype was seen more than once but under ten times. The CDR3 spells CATSTYRDPYGYTF. In DNA, the CDR3 is TGTGCCACCAGCACCTACAGGGACCCCTATGGCTACACCTTC. The chain is built from TRBV15 and TRBJ1-2; tentative D call: TRBD1 (6 bases). The CDR3 contains 14 residues. Germline V gene data show CDR1 as LNHNV and CDR2 as YYDKDF (reference sequence). Trimming pared 4 bases from V and 4 bases from J, leaving 13 bases between. The full variable domain, its missing parts supplied by reference TRBV15 and TRBJ1-2, is DAMVIQNPRYQVTQFGKPVTLSCSQTLNHNVMYWYQQKSSQAPKLLFHYYDKDFNNEADTPDNFQSRRPNTSFCFLDIRSPGLGDTAMYLCATSTYRDPYGYTFGSGTRLTVV.

CDR3 residues: CASSYSGQGWYEQYF. The CDR3 coding sequence is TGTGCCAGCAGTTACTCCGGACAGGGGTGGTACGAGCAGTACTTC. The gene calls are TRBV6-5 and TRBJ2-7; 9 nucleotides match TRBD1. The V gene's germline CDR1 is MNHEY and CDR2 SVGAGI. The CDR3 is 15 residues long. With V trimmed by 0 bases and J by 4 bases, 4 bases remained unmatched.

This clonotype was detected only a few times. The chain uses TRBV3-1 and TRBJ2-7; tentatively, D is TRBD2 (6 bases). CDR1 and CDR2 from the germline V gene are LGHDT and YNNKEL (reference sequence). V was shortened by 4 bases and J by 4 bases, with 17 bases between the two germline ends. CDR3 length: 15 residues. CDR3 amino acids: CASSRDSGLIYEQYF. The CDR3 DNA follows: TGTGCCAGCAGCCGAGACTCGGGACTTATTTACGAGCAGTACTTC.

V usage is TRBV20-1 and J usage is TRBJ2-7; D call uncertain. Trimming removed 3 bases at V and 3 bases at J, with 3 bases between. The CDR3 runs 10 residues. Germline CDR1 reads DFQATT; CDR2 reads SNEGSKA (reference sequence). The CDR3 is CSARGYEQYF. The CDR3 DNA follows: TGCAGTGCTAGGGGCTACGAGCAGTACTTC.

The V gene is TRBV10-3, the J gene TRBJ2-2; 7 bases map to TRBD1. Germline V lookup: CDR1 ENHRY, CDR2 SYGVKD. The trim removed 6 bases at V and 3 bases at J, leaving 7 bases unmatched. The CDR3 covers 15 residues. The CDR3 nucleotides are TGTGCCATCAGGGGACAGATTGGGGACACCGGGGAGCTGTTTTTT. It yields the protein CAIRGQIGDTGELFF.

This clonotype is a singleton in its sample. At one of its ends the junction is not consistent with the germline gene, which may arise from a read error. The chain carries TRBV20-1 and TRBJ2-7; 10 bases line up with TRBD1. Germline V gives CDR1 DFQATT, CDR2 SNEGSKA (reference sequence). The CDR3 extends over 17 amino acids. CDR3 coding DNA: TGCAGTGCTCACCTTGTGGGACAGGGGAGAGAGGGCTACGAGCAGGACTTC. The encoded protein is CSAHLVGQGREGYEQDF.

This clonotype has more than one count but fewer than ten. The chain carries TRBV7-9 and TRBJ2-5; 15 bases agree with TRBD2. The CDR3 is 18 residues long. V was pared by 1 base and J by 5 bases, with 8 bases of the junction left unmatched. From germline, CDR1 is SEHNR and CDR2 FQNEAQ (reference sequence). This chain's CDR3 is CASSLDRTSGGASETQYF. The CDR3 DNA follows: TGTGCCAGCAGCTTAGATCGGACTAGCGGGGGGGCCTCGGAGACCCAGTACTTC.

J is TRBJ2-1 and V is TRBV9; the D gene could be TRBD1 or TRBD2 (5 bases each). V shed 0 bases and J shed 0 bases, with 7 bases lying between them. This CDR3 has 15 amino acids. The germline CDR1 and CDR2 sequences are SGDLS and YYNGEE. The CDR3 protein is CASSVGGTSYNEQFF. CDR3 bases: TGTGCCAGCAGCGTAGGAGGGACCTCCTACAATGAGCAGTTCTTC.

The CDR3, as DNA: TGTGCCAGCAGCCAAGACCGAGCGGGGACTAGCACAGATACGCAGTATTTT. Its protein is CASSQDRAGTSTDTQYF. The rearrangement joins TRBV4-2 to TRBJ2-3, with 7 bases matching TRBD2. The germline gives CDR1 LGHNA, CDR2 YNFKEQ. This CDR3 contains 17 residues. The trim removed 0 bases at V and 0 bases at J, leaving 6 bases unmatched.

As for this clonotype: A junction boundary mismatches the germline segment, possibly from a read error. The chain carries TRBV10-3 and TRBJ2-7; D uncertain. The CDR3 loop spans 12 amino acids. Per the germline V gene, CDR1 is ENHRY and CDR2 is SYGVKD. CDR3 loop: CAITDGFSERYF. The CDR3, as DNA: TGTGCCATCACAGATGGGTTCAGCGAGCGGTACTTC.